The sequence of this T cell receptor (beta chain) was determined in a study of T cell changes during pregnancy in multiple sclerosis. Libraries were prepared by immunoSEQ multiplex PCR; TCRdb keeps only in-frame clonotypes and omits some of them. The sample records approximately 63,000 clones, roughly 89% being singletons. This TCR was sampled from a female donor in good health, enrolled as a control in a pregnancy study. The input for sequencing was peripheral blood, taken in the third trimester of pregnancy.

CDR3 loop: CASSLGRAIYNSPLHF. DNA of the CDR3: TGTGCCAGCAGTTTAGGCAGGGCGATATATAATTCACCCCTCCACTTT. The chain joins TRBV27 to TRBJ1-6; D is possibly TRBD1 (5 bases). The germline V gene has CDR1 MNHEY and CDR2 SMNVEV (reference sequence). The CDR3 consists of 16 residues. V was trimmed by 2 bases and J by 4 bases, leaving 12 bases between them.